This TCR beta chain was retrieved from a study of blood T cell repertoires in COVID-19. For the study at large: The United States, Italy and Spain were the sources of the acute and convalescent COVID-19 samples. T cells, B-cell-depleted T cells, or PBMCs supplied cDNA or gDNA.

CDR1 and CDR2 from the germline V gene are MGHRA and YSYEKL. The CDR3 loop spans 18 amino acids. V lost 2 bases, J lost 1 base, and 20 bases lay in between. How the authors handled the data: From reference gene primer amplification, estimates of nucleated cell counts were derived. Generated by immunoSEQ multiplex PCR, the TCRdb table keeps only in-frame clones and is missing some. That table supplies the V and J calls and clone size; D and trimming were determined from the DNA. Among fewer than 200,000 clones listed, about 83% were seen once. The source of this sequence is a man in his sixties with acute or convalescent COVID-19. The V and J genes are TRBV4-1 and TRBJ2-5; a weak D match, TRBD1 (6 bases). Sequencing was performed on peripheral blood. This chain's CDR3 is CASSQRGSGPSIQETQYF. The DNA of the CDR3 is TGCGCCAGCAGCCAAAGGGGGTCGGGGCCGTCTATCCAAGAGACCCAGTACTTC.